The clone carrying this TCR beta chain came up once. This specimen comes from a study of blood T cell repertoires in COVID-19. Overall study context: The United States, Italy and Spain supplied acute and convalescent COVID-19 samples. T cells, B-cell-depleted T cells, or PBMCs provided the cDNA or gDNA that served as material.

Looked up from germline, CDR1 is ENHRY and CDR2 is SYGVKD. The CDR3 extends over 17 amino acids. Unmatched junction bases numbered 16, after V lost 6 bases and J lost 5 bases. Original methodology: Reference gene primer amplification in the assay estimated nucleated cell counts. Generated by immunoSEQ multiplex PCR, the TCRdb table keeps only in-frame clones and is missing some. That table furnishes V, J and clone size, whereas the DNA furnished D and trimming. In the table there are roughly 200,000 clones, more than 75% of which are singletons. The receptor was isolated from a woman under 30 who had recovered from COVID-19. The sample comprised peripheral blood. The chain has TRBV10-3 and TRBJ2-7; 10 nucleotides agree with TRBD2. CDR3 DNA: TGTGCCATCAGGGGAATCCTGAGCGGGGGGGCCATCAACGAGCAGTACTTC. Encoded protein: CAIRGILSGGAINEQYF.